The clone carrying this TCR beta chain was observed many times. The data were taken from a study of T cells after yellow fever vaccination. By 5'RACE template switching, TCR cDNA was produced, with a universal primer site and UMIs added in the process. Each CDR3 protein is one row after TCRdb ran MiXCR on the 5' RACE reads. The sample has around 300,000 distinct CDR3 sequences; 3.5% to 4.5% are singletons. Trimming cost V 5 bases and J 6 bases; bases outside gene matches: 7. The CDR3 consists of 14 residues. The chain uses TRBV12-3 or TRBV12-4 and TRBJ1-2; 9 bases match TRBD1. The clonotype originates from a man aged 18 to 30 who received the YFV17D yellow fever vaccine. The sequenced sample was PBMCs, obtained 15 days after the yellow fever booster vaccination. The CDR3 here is CASSTGGEYDGYTF. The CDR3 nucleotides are TGTGCCAGCAGTACAGGGGGCGAGTATGATGGCTACACCTTC.